This T cell receptor beta chain was obtained from a study of blood T cell repertoires in COVID-19. Overall study context: Both acute and convalescent COVID-19 samples were obtained from the United States, Italy and Spain. The analysed material was cDNA or gDNA that came from T cells, B-cell-depleted T cells, or PBMCs.

Germline lookup yields CDR1 MDHEN and CDR2 SYDVKM. The CDR3 contains 15 residues. Trimming cost V 6 bases and J 2 bases, with 17 bases left between them. As originally analysed: Reference gene primer amplification in the assay estimated nucleated cell counts. Data came from immunoSEQ multiplex PCR; TCRdb stores just in-frame clones and leaves some out. V, J and clone size reflect that table, while D and trimming were determined from the DNA. Found here are tens of thousands of clones, about 89% of them singletons; the top ten hold roughly 5.1%. This clonotype was sampled from a man in his sixties with COVID-19, enrolled during active disease. Sequencing was done on a sample of peripheral blood. V is TRBV28 and J is TRBJ2-7; a weak D match, TRBD2 (6 bases). The CDR3 protein is CASSPRRGSTYEQYF. CDR3 coding DNA: TGTGCCAGCAGCCCACGTCGGGGGTCTACCTACGAGCAGTACTTC.